Listed below are T cell receptor beta chains from one sample, sequenced in a study of regulatory T cells in long-lasting Graves disease. TCRdb processed the multiplex PCR reads anew with MiXCR; each CDR3 protein has one entry. The table has 360,000 or so distinct CDR3 sequences, roughly 24% seen once; the top ten hold 25% to 30%. The sample here was peripheral blood mononuclear cells (PBMCs), taken when the disease was refractory, from a patient treated with antithyroid drugs. The receptors stem from a woman in her thirties or forties with Graves disease. CDR3s include the opening cysteine and the closing phenylalanine or tryptophan. D genes are given only for firm matches. Clone size is given for some rows only: seen once, a few or many times, or a class if the clone is expanded.

j_gene,v_gene,d_gene,abundance,CDR3nt,CDR3aa
TRBJ1-1,TRBV6-1,-,few,TGTGCCAGCAGTGAGCCGCAGGACACTGAAGCTTTCTTT,CASSEPQDTEAFF
TRBJ1-2,TRBV9,TRBD1,few,TGTGCCAGCAGCGTCGGACAGGCGGCCTCCTCTAACTATGGCTACACCTTC,CASSVGQAASSNYGYTF
TRBJ2-6,TRBV12-3/TRBV12-4,-,few,TGTGCCAGCAGAAAGACTTCGACAGCCTCTGGGCCCAACGTCCTGACTTTC,CASRKTSTASGPNVLTF
TRBJ2-5,TRBV4-1,TRBD2,-,TGCGCCAGCAGCCATCCCCGGGGGGGTAGCGGGACTACCCAAGAGACCCAGTACTTC,CASSHPRGGSGTTQETQYF
TRBJ2-7,TRBV6-1,-,many,TGTGCTTGCCGGCAGGGAAGCTCCTACGAGCAGTACTTC,CACRQGSSYEQYF
TRBJ2-5,TRBV2,-,many,TGTGCCAGCAGTGAAGGTTCGATCCCGGAGACCCAGTACTTC,CASSEGSIPETQYF
TRBJ2-7,TRBV28,TRBD1,many,TGTGCCAGCAGTTCCCCAGGGACAGGGGAAGTAAACGAGCAGTACTTC,CASSSPGTGEVNEQYF
TRBJ1-4,TRBV2,-,-,TGTGCCGGCAGTGGTAGGCTGGCTAATGAAAAACTGTTTTTT,CAGSGRLANEKLFF
TRBJ2-3,TRBV29-1,-,-,TGCAGCGTGCGTCGGCAGGGGCTAGACACAGATACGCAGTATTTT,CSVRRQGLDTDTQYF
TRBJ2-4,TRBV3-1,-,few,TGTGCCAGCAGCCAAGATTGGGATAGCGGCATGGGCATTCAGTACTTC,CASSQDWDSGMGIQYF
TRBJ1-1,TRBV10-3,-,many,TGTGCCATCACCGCCGACCAGGGCGGCACTGAAGCTTTCTTT,CAITADQGGTEAFF
TRBJ2-3,TRBV7-6,-,-,TGTGCCAGCAGCTTAGCCGGACGGGCCTCCTCAGATACGCAGTATTTT,CASSLAGRASSDTQYF
TRBJ2-7,TRBV28,TRBD1,many,TGTGCCAGCAGTTGGGACAGGGACGGCGAGCAGTACTTC,CASSWDRDGEQYF
TRBJ2-2,TRBV7-3,-,-,TGTGCCAGCAGCTCCCCTAGCGTGGGGGAGCTGTTTTTT,CASSSPSVGELFF
TRBJ2-2,TRBV28,TRBD2,many,TGTGCCAGCAGATCTGGCGGGAGGTTGACCGGGGAGCTGTTTTTT,CASRSGGRLTGELFF
TRBJ2-2,TRBV7-9,-,-,TGTGCCAGCAGCTTACAAAGATTCGCCGGGACTAACACCGGGGAGCTGTTTTTT,CASSLQRFAGTNTGELFF
TRBJ2-7,TRBV5-6,TRBD1,-,TGTGCCAGCAGCCAACAGGGGCTATTCTACGAGCAGTACTTC,CASSQQGLFYEQYF
TRBJ2-2,TRBV19,-,few,TGTGCCAGTAGTATTACGGGACCACCGAACACCGGGGAGCTGTTTTTT,CASSITGPPNTGELFF
TRBJ2-5,TRBV5-1,TRBD2,-,TGCGCCAGCAGCTGGCTGAGCGGGATACAAGAGACCCAGTACTTC,CASSWLSGIQETQYF
TRBJ2-5,TRBV30,-,-,TGTGCCTTCTCCCCCACCCAAGGGGTGGCTGGAACCCAGTACTTC,CAFSPTQGVAGTQYF
TRBJ2-1,TRBV5-5,-,-,TGTGCCAGCAGCTGGAGGGTAGGGGCATACAATGAGCAGTTCTTC,CASSWRVGAYNEQFF
TRBJ2-7,TRBV28,-,many,TGTGCCAGCAGAGCGGGCCCCGGGGCCTACGAGCAGTACTTC,CASRAGPGAYEQYF
TRBJ2-5,TRBV2,-,many,TGTGCCAGCAGAATTGGGGCCGGGACCACCTCCGTCAAAGAGACCCAGTACTTC,CASRIGAGTTSVKETQYF
TRBJ1-1,TRBV5-1,-,many,TGCGCCAGCAGCTTGGGACCGTATGGGGGTTTGAACACTGAAGCTTTCTTT,CASSLGPYGGLNTEAFF
TRBJ2-2,TRBV19,-,few,TGTGCCAGTACCCCTCGAGTCGCCGGGGAGCTGTTTTTT,CASTPRVAGELFF
TRBJ2-5,TRBV12-3/TRBV12-4,-,many,TGTGCCAGCGGAGTCCCGGGTGCCCCAGTCGAGACCCAGTACTTC,CASGVPGAPVETQYF
TRBJ2-3,TRBV6-4,TRBD2,-,TGTGCCAGCAGTGACTCGGTAGCGGGAAGGCCAGATACGCAGTATTTT,CASSDSVAGRPDTQYF
TRBJ2-1,TRBV6-1,-,few,TGTGCCACCCGGGACACCTCCTACAATGAGCAGTTCTTC,CATRDTSYNEQFF
TRBJ2-7,TRBV5-5,TRBD1,-,TGTGCCAGCAGCCCCGACAGGGGTGACTTTTACGAGCAGTACTTC,CASSPDRGDFYEQYF
TRBJ1-4,TRBV20-1,-,few,TGCAGTGCTACGGAGGCCTCTGGAAAACTGTTTTTT,CSATEASGKLFF
TRBJ2-4,TRBV7-9,TRBD2,-,TGTGCCAGCAGCTCGTGGGAGAGCGGGAGTGGAGCCAAAAACATTCAGTACTTC,CASSSWESGSGAKNIQYF
TRBJ2-7,TRBV6-1,-,many,TGTGCCAGCAAGCCAAGGACCGAATCCTACGAGCAGTACTTC,CASKPRTESYEQYF
TRBJ2-1,TRBV2,-,many,TGTGCCAGCAGACACCCTTTCCGGGACGCTTTTGGGCAGTTCTTC,CASRHPFRDAFGQFF